This T cell receptor beta chain was documented in a study of T cells after yellow fever vaccination. Germline CDR1 is ENHRY and CDR2 is SYGVKD. The V end was cut by 6 bases, the J end by 4 bases, with 7 bases between. This CDR3 is 11 amino acids long. In making TCR cDNA, 5'RACE template switching added a universal primer site and UMIs to it. TCRdb fed the 5' RACE reads into MiXCR, producing one record per CDR3 protein. This sample has about 300,000 distinct CDR3 sequences, with 8.7% found just once. This clonotype appeared a few times. Its antigen is as yet unknown. Broader study findings: Most primary-vaccination clones recurred post-booster (approximately 96% CD4, 85% to 90% CD8). Weaker overall, the secondary response nonetheless peaked faster (day 5 versus 15).

Here the sequenced sample was CD4+ T cells sorted from PBMCs, taken 5 days after the yellow fever booster vaccination. The TCR was taken from a man younger than 30 who received the YFV17D yellow fever vaccine. The V and J genes are TRBV10-3 and TRBJ2-7, with D unresolved. The CDR3 is CAIRDRYEQYF. As DNA, the CDR3 is TGTGCCATCAGGGACCGATACGAGCAGTACTTC.